This T cell receptor beta chain came from a study of cytomegalovirus exposure and HLA in healthy donors. Study results and caveats: Cytomegalovirus association was listed for about 180 TCR beta chains.

Concerning this clone: Its antigen is undetermined.

A multiplex PCR was run with 60 Vbeta primers and 13 Jbeta primers. Method: immunoSEQ multiplex PCR; TCRdb's copy keeps in-frame clones and lacks some. The sample lists 85,000 to 130,000 clones, around 80% seen once, with under 4.5% in the top ten. The sample consisted of PBMCs. The source is a woman aged 45-65 years in good health and CMV-seropositive.

CDR3 in DNA: TGTGCCAGCAGTCGCTCAGGGGCCAACAATCAGCCCCAGCATTTT. Encoded protein: CASSRSGANNQPQHF. This chain uses TRBV6-4 with TRBJ1-5; a possible D gene is TRBD1 (6 bases). The CDR3 spans 15 residues. CDR1 and CDR2 from the germline V gene are MRHNA and SNTAGT. Between the trimmed V and J ends, which lost 5 bases and 3 bases, there was a span of 14 bases.